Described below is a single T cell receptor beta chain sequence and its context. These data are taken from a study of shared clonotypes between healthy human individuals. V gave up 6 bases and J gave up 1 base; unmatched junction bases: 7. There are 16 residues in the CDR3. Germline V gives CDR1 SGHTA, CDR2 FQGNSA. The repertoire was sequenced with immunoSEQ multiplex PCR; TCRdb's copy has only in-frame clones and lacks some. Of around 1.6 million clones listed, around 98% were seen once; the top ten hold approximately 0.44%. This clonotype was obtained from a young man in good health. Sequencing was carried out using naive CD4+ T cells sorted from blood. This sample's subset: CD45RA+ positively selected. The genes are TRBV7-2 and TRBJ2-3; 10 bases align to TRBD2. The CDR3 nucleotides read TGTGCCAGCAGGCTAGCGGGGACTAGCGGCACAGATACGCAGTATTTT. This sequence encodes CASRLAGTSGTDTQYF.